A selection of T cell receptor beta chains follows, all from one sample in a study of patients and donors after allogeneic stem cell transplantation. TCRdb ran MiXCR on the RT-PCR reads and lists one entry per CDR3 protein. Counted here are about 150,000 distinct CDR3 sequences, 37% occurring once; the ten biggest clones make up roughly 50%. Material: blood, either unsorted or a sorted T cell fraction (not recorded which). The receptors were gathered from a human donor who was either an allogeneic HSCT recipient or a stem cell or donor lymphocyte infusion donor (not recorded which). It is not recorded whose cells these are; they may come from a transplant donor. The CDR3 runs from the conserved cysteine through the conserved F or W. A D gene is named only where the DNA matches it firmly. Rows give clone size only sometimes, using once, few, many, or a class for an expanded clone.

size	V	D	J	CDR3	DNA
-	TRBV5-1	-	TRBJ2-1	CASSLVGVSSSYNEQFF	TGCGCCAGCAGCTTGGTTGGGGTATCATCATCCTACAATGAGCAGTTCTTC
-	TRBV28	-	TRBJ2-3	CASSTDTDTQYF	TGTGCCAGCAGTACCGACACAGATACGCAGTATTTT
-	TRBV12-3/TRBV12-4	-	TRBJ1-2	CASSGQSSDPLPFYGYTF	TGTGCCAGCAGTGGACAGTCCTCCGACCCTCTCCCTTTCTATGGCTACACCTTC
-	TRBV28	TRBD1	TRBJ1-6	CASSLPRTGRSDSPLHF	TGTGCCAGCAGCCTACCTCGGACAGGAAGATCTGATTCACCCCTCCACTTT
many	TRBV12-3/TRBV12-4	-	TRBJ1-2	CASSLAAGDYGYTF	TGTGCCAGCAGCCTAGCCGCAGGGGACTATGGCTACACCTTC
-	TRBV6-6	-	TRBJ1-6	CASSSQNSPLHF	TGTGCCAGCAGTTCCCAAAATTCACCCCTCCACTTT
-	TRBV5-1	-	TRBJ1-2	CASSLQGSDGYTF	TGCGCCAGCAGCTTGCAGGGATCGGACGGCTACACCTTC
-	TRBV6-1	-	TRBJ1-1	CASSPKRGTNTEAFF	TGTGCCAGCAGTCCCAAAAGGGGGACGAACACTGAAGCTTTCTTT
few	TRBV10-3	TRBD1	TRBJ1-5	CAIRDREGQPQHF	TGTGCCATCAGGGACAGGGAGGGTCAGCCCCAGCATTTT
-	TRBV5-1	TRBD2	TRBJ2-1	CASSGGDANNEQFF	TGCGCCAGCAGCGGGGGGGACGCTAACAATGAGCAGTTCTTC
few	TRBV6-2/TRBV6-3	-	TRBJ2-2	CASSLQQGNGYANTGELFF	TGTGCCAGCAGCCTACAACAGGGAAATGGTTACGCGAACACCGGGGAGCTGTTTTTT
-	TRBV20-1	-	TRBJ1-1	CSARDRAGWSTEAFF	TGCAGTGCTAGAGATCGGGCAGGGTGGAGCACTGAAGCTTTCTTT
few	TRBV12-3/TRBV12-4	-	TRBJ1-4	CASTNTPEKLFF	TGTGCCAGCACCAATACCCCTGAAAAACTGTTTTTT
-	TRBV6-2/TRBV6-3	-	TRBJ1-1	CASSPGLRREAFF	TGTGCCAGCAGTCCCGGGCTGAGGCGTGAAGCTTTCTTT
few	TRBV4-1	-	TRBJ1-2	CASSQRGRSNYGYTF	TGCGCCAGCAGCCAGAGGGGCAGATCCAACTATGGCTACACCTTC
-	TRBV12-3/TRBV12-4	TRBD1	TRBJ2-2	CASSRDRVDTGELFF	TGTGCCAGCAGCCGAGACAGGGTTGACACCGGGGAGCTGTTTTTT
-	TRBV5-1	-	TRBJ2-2	CASSLFQGNGELFF	TGCGCCAGCAGCTTGTTCCAGGGTAATGGGGAGCTGTTTTTT
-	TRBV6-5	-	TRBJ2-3	CASSYQSMGTDTQYF	TGTGCCAGCAGTTACCAGTCAATGGGCACAGATACGCAGTATTTT
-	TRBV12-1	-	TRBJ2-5	CASSLQRGPTNF	TGTGCCAGCAGCTTACAGCGGGGGCCGACCAACTTC
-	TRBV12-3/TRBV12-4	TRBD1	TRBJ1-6	CASSPRQGESPLHF	TGTGCCAGCAGTCCAAGACAGGGAGAGTCACCCCTCCACTTT
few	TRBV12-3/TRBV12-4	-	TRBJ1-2	CASSLEAGYGYTF	TGTGCCAGCAGTTTAGAGGCTGGCTATGGCTACACCTTC
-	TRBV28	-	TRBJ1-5	CASSYQHNLGNQPQHF	TGTGCCAGCAGTTACCAACATAACCTCGGAAATCAGCCCCAGCATTTT
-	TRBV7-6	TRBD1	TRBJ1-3	CASSLARDRASGNTIYF	TGTGCCAGCAGCTTAGCCCGGGACAGGGCCTCTGGAAACACCATATATTTT
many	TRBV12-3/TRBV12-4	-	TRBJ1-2	CASSPGAGESYGYTF	TGTGCCAGTAGCCCGGGAGCAGGTGAAAGCTATGGCTACACCTTC
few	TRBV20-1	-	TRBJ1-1	CSATRAVNTEAFF	TGCAGTGCTACCCGGGCGGTGAACACTGAAGCTTTCTTT
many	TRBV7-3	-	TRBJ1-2	CASSLSGGSNYGYTF	TGTGCCAGCAGCCTATCGGGCGGATCTAACTATGGCTACACCTTC
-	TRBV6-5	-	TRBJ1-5	CASSPLGDQPQHF	TGTGCCAGCAGTCCCCTGGGGGATCAGCCCCAGCATTTT
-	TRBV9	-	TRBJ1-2	CASSEGPNYGYTF	TGTGCCAGCAGCGAGGGGCCTAACTATGGCTACACCTTC
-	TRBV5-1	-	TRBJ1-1	CASSTRQPNTEAFF	TGCGCCAGCAGCACGAGACAGCCGAACACTGAAGCTTTCTTT
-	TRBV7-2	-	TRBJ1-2	CATFEGLLGGYTF	TGTGCCACGTTCGAGGGGCTCCTGGGAGGCTACACCTTC
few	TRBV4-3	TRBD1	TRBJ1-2	CASSQGRTGGNYGYTF	TGCGCCAGCAGCCAAGGACGGACAGGGGGAAACTATGGCTACACCTTC
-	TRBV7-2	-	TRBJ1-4	CASSLESLTWEKLFF	TGTGCCAGCAGCTTAGAGTCCCTCACGTGGGAAAAACTGTTTTTT
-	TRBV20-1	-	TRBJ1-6	CSQMGGSGSPLHF	TGCAGTCAAATGGGAGGGAGTGGTTCACCCCTCCACTTT
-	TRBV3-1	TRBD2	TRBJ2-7	CASSQARAGGQGEQYF	TGTGCCAGCAGCCAAGCCCGAGCGGGGGGGCAAGGCGAGCAGTACTTC
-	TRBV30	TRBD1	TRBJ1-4	CAWTGGNEKLFF	TGTGCCTGGACAGGGGGCAATGAAAAACTGTTTTTT
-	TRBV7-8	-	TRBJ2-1	CASSSRDKAYNEQFF	TGTGCCAGCAGCTCCCGGGACAAAGCCTACAATGAGCAGTTCTTC
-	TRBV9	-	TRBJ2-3	CASSVVGGTDTQYF	TGTGCCAGCAGCGTAGTTGGGGGCACAGATACGCAGTATTTT
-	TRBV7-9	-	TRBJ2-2	CASSLADSMEELFF	TGTGCCAGCAGCTTAGCGGATTCAATGGAGGAGCTGTTTTTT
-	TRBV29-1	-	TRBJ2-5	CSVEGTKTQYF	TGCAGCGTTGAAGGGACGAAGACCCAGTACTTC
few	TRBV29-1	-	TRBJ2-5	CSVDGQTQYF	TGCAGCGTTGATGGGCAGACCCAGTACTTC
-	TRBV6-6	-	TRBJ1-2	CASRDTGTGYTF	TGTGCCAGCAGGGATACTGGGACGGGCTACACCTTC
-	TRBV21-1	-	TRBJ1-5	CASKPSGHPNQPQHF	TGTGCCAGCAAGCCTTCAGGACACCCCAATCAGCCCCAGCATTTT
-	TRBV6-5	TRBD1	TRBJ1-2	CASSWDSTDYGYTF	TGTGCCAGCAGCTGGGACAGCACTGACTATGGCTACACCTTC
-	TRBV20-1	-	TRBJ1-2	CSAPPYGYTF	TGCAGTGCCCCGCCCTATGGCTACACCTTC
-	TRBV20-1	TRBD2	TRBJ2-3	CSARTSGFTSTDTQYF	TGCAGTGCCCGGACTAGCGGGTTCACTAGCACAGATACGCAGTATTTT